Described below is a single TCR beta chain sequence and its context. This record belongs to a study of patients and donors after allogeneic stem cell transplantation. Germline-derived CDR1 and CDR2 are ENHRY and SYGVKD. V lost 1 base and J lost 0; bases outside the gene matches: 4. This CDR3 contains 17 residues. MiXCR, applied by TCRdb to the RT-PCR reads, yields one record per CDR3 protein. The sample carries 150,000 to 200,000 distinct CDR3 sequences, about 32% recorded once. Sequenced material: blood, either unsorted or a sorted T cell fraction (not recorded which). V and J are TRBV10-3 and TRBJ2-4, with 9 bases identical to TRBD2. The source is a human donor who was either an allogeneic HSCT recipient or a stem cell or donor lymphocyte infusion donor (not recorded which). It is not recorded whose cells these are; they may come from a transplant donor. The CDR3 DNA is TGTGCCATCAGTGAGTATAGCGGGAGCGCAGCCAAAAACATTCAGTACTTC. Residues: CAISEYSGSAAKNIQYF.